Detailed here is one TCR beta chain. CDR3 size: 14 residues. The V gene lost 3 bases and the J gene lost 0 bases, with 6 bases spanning the gap. Germline V gene sequence: CDR1 SEHNR, CDR2 FQNEAQ (reference sequence). This specimen belongs to a study of blood T cells in healthy people across ages. Combining a sample-barcoded 5' primer with a J-beta primer mix, a second PCR ran for about 7 to 11 cycles. TCRdb re-called the 5' RACE reads through MiXCR, storing one row per CDR3 protein. Of approximately 960,000 distinct CDR3 sequences listed, almost 30% are singletons. This same sample was also part of a study on T cells of mothers and their children.

The chain joins TRBV7-9 to TRBJ1-3; D uncertain. Sequencing was performed on blood. The clonotype comes from a woman aged 40-49 years in good health. The chain's CDR3 is CASSLWDSGNTIYF. The CDR3 bases are TGTGCCAGCAGCTTGTGGGACTCTGGAAACACCATATATTTT.